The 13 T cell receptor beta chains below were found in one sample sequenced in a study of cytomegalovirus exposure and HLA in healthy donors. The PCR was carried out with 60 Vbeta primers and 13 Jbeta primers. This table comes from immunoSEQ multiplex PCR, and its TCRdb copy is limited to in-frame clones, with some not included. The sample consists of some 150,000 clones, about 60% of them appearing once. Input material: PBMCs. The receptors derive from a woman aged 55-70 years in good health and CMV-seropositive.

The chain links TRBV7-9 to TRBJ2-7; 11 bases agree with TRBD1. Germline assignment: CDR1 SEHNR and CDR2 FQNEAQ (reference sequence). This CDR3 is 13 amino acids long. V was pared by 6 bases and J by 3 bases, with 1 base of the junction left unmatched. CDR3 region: CASRGQGDYEQYF. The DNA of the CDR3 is TGTGCCAGCAGGGGACAGGGGGACTACGAGCAGTACTTC.

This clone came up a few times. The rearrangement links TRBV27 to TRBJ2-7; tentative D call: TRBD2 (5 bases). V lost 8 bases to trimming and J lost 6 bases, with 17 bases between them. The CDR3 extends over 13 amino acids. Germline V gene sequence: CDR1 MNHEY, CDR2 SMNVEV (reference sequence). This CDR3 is CASSTAPRGEQYF. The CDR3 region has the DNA TGTGCCAGCTCAACGGCCCCCCGGGGCGAGCAGTACTTC.

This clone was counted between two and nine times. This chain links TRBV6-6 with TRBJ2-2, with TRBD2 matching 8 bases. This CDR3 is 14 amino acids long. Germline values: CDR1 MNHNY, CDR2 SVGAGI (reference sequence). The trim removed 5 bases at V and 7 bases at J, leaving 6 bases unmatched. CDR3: CASSPGLDNGELFF. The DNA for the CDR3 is TGTGCCAGCAGTCCGGGACTAGATAACGGGGAGCTGTTTTTT.

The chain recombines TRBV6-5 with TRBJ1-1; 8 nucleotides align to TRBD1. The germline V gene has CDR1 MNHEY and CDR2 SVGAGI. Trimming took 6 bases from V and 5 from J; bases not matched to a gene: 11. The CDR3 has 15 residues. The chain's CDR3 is CASRILQGVITEAFF. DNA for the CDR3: TGTGCCAGCAGAATTCTACAGGGGGTAATTACTGAAGCTTTCTTT.

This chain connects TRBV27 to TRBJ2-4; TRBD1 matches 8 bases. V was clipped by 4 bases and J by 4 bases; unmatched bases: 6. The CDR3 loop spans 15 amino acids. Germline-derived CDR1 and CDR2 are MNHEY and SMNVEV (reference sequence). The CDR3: CASSSGRGPKNIQYF. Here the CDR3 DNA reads TGTGCCAGCAGTTCAGGCAGGGGGCCAAAAAACATTCAGTACTTC.

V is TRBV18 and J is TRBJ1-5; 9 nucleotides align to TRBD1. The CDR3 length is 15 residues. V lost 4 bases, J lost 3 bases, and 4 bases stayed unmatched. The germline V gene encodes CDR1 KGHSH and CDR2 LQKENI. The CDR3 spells CASSLGQGTNQPQHF. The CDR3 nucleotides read TGTGCCAGCTCACTGGGACAGGGCACCAATCAGCCCCAGCATTTT.

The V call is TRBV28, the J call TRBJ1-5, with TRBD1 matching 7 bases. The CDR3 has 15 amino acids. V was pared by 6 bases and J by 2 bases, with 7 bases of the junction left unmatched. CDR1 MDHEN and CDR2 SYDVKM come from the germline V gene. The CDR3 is CASSLLTGGNQPQHF. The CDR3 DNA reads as TGTGCCAGCAGCCTCTTAACAGGGGGCAATCAGCCCCAGCATTTT.

This CDR3 reads CASGLQGADDTEAFF. CDR3 bases: TGTGCCAGCGGCCTACAGGGGGCGGATGACACTGAAGCTTTCTTT. V and J are TRBV6-5 and TRBJ1-1; 9 bases agree with TRBD1. The CDR3 runs 15 residues. Germline V gene data show CDR1 as MNHEY and CDR2 as SVGAGI. V shed 8 bases and J 3 bases; nucleotides not matched to a gene: 10.

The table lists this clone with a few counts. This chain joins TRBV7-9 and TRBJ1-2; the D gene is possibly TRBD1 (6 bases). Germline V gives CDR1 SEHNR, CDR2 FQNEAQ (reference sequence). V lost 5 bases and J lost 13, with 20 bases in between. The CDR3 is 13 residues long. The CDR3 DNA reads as TGTGCCAGCAGCGACGCCAGGATACAGGGTTTCACCTTC. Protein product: CASSDARIQGFTF.

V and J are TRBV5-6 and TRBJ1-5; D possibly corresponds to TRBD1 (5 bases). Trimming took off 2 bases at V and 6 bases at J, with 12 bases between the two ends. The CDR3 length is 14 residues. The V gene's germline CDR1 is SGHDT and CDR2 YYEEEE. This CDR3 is CASSFGGGGQPQHF. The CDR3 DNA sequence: TGTGCCAGCAGCTTCGGGGGTGGTGGTCAGCCCCAGCATTTT.

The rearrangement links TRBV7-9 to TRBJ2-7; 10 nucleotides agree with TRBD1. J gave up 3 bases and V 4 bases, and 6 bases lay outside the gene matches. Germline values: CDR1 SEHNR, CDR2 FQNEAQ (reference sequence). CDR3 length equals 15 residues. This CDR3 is CASSYPDRGFYEQYF. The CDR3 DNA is TGTGCCAGCAGCTATCCGGACAGGGGGTTCTACGAGCAGTACTTC.

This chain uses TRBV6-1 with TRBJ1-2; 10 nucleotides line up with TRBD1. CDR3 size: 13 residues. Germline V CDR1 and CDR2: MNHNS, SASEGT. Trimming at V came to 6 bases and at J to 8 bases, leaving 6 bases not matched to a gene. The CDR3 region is CASRSGTGEGYTF. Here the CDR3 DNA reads TGTGCCAGCAGGTCCGGGACAGGGGAAGGCTACACCTTC.

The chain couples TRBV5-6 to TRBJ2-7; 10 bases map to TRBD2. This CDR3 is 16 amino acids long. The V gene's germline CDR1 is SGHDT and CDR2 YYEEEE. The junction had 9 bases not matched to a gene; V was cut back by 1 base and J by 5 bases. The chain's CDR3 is CASSLLLAGESDEQYF. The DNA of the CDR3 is TGTGCCAGCAGCTTGTTGCTAGCGGGAGAATCTGACGAGCAGTACTTC.